The 6 T cell receptor beta chains below come from one sample, sequenced in a study (dated by TCRdb to between 2014 and 2017). Libraries were prepared through 5' RACE. Sequencing took place on an Illumina MiSeq. TCRdb handled the public reads itself, with Q25 trimming in fastp and clone calling in MiXCR, and kept productive beta chains. One record per CDR3 amino acid sequence lists the most common genes and DNA. Within this sample are tens of thousands of distinct CDR3 sequences, with 15% to 20% of them counted one time only. The ten largest clones capture 2.5% to 3% of the sample. Sequencing was done on a sample of naive CD4+ T cells sorted from a lymph node. Read against the paper, the sample's cell subset or site label means: naive CD4+ T cells, CD4+CD45RA+CD25-. The receptors originated from a female donor with breast cancer.

There are many counts of this clonotype. The chain joins TRBV6-5 to TRBJ1-2, with D perhaps TRBD1 (5 bases). This CDR3 comprises 17 residues. Trimming cost V 5 bases and J 0 bases, with 19 bases left between them. Per the germline V gene, CDR1 is MNHEY and CDR2 is SVGAGI. CDR3 nucleotide sequence: TGTGCCAGCAGTCGAGTCACGCCGGACACCACTAACTATGGCTACACCTTC. This codes for CASSRVTPDTTNYGYTF.

This clonotype was picked up many times. V and J are TRBV5-1 and TRBJ1-2; D is undetermined. V lost 0 bases and J lost 8, with 11 bases in between. This CDR3 contains 13 residues. Germline V lookup: CDR1 SGHRS, CDR2 YFSETQ. The CDR3 DNA is TGCGCCAGCAGCTTGGAGTCCTTCGGAGGCTACACCTTC. Amino acid sequence: CASSLESFGGYTF.

There are a few counts of this clonotype. The V and J genes are TRBV6-5 and TRBJ1-3; 9 bases agree with TRBD1. CDR1 MNHEY and CDR2 SVGAGI come from the germline V gene. This CDR3 has 18 residues. With 0 bases clipped from V and 2 bases from J, the junction kept 8 bases outside the gene matches. The CDR3 region is CASSYSGGRDRAGNTIYF. CDR3 sequence (DNA): TGTGCCAGCAGTTACTCTGGTGGCCGGGACAGGGCTGGAAACACCATATATTTT.

V and J are TRBV5-1 and TRBJ1-6; D not certain. Per germline, CDR1 SGHRS and CDR2 YFSETQ. The ends were cut back, 3 bases at V and 7 bases at J, with 2 bases in the middle. This CDR3 contains 11 residues. The CDR3 loop reads CASSSNSPLHF. The CDR3 bases are TGCGCCAGCAGCTCAAATTCACCCCTCCACTTT. Together with reference TRBV5-1 and TRBJ1-6, the CDR3 gives the full variable domain: KAGVTQTPRYLIKTRGQQVTLSCSPISGHRSVSWYQQTPGQGLQFLFEYFSETQRNKGNFPGRFSGRQFSNSRSEMNVSTLELGDSALYLCASSSNSPLHFGNGTRLTVT.

This clonotype was found a few times. The chain employs TRBV3-1 and TRBJ1-5; D is unresolved. Germline V gene sequence: CDR1 LGHDT, CDR2 YNNKEL (reference sequence). The CDR3 consists of 13 residues. V shed 4 bases and J shed 0 bases, with 4 bases lying between them. DNA of the CDR3: TGTGCCAGCAGCCTCTATAGCAATCAGCCCCAGCATTTT. Protein product: CASSLYSNQPQHF.

This clonotype was seen ten or more times. The chain recombines TRBV6-5 with TRBJ2-3, with TRBD2 as a possible D gene (5 bases). This CDR3 region has 14 residues. Between the trimmed V and J ends, which lost 6 bases and 5 bases, there was a span of 15 bases. Per germline, CDR1 MNHEY and CDR2 SVGAGI. The CDR3, as DNA: TGTGCCAGCAGACGACGGGGTTCGGGAGATACGCAGTATTTT. Residues: CASRRRGSGDTQYF.